Listed below are T cell receptor beta chains from one sample, sequenced in a study of cytomegalovirus exposure and HLA in healthy donors. Sequenced by immunoSEQ multiplex PCR; TCRdb stores in-frame clones only, minus some. The sample includes roughly 73,000 clones, around 82% of them seen just once. Sequenced material: PBMCs. These receptors all come from a man aged 35 to 55 in good health and CMV-seronegative. Both conserved end residues are part of each CDR3. The order of the fields is CDR3 DNA, CDR3 protein, V gene, D gene, J gene, clone size. The D gene is left open where the match is weak. Clone size is not always given. Where it is, it says once, few, many or a class for expanded clones.

CDR3nt: TGTGCCAGCAGTAGGGGACAATCGAACACTGAAGCTTTCTTT
CDR3aa: CASSRGQSNTEAFF
v_gene: TRBV6-5
d_gene: -
j_gene: TRBJ1-1
abundance: -

CDR3nt: TGTGCCAGCACCTCCCTAGCGGGGGAGTCCGGGGAGCTGTTTTTT
CDR3aa: CASTSLAGESGELFF
v_gene: TRBV4-2
d_gene: TRBD2
j_gene: TRBJ2-2
abundance: -

CDR3nt: TGTGCCAGCAGCCCCAGGGTTGGCGTGGATCAGCCCCAGCACTTT
CDR3aa: CASSPRVGVDQPQHF
v_gene: TRBV5-8
d_gene: -
j_gene: TRBJ1-5
abundance: once

CDR3nt: TGTGCCAGCAGCTTGGATCCGACAGGGGCCTACGAGCAGTACTTC
CDR3aa: CASSLDPTGAYEQYF
v_gene: TRBV5-4
d_gene: TRBD1
j_gene: TRBJ2-7
abundance: -

CDR3nt: TGTGCCAGCAGTGTTGGACAGCACATTAATGAAAAACTGTTTTTT
CDR3aa: CASSVGQHINEKLFF
v_gene: TRBV5-4
d_gene: -
j_gene: TRBJ1-4
abundance: -

CDR3nt: TGCGCCAGCAGCCAAGTGGCCAGGGCAGACTATGGCTACACCTTC
CDR3aa: CASSQVARADYGYTF
v_gene: TRBV4-1
d_gene: -
j_gene: TRBJ1-2
abundance: -

CDR3nt: TGTGCCAGCTCACCTAAACGACAGGAGGAGACCCAGTACTTC
CDR3aa: CASSPKRQEETQYF
v_gene: TRBV18
d_gene: -
j_gene: TRBJ2-5
abundance: -

CDR3nt: TGTGCCAGCAGCTTAATCTTGGAGACCCAGTACTTC
CDR3aa: CASSLILETQYF
v_gene: TRBV7-6
d_gene: -
j_gene: TRBJ2-5
abundance: -

CDR3nt: TGTGCCAGTAGTATCAGGGGGGCTCCCACTGAAGCTTTCTTT
CDR3aa: CASSIRGAPTEAFF
v_gene: TRBV19
d_gene: TRBD1
j_gene: TRBJ1-1
abundance: -

CDR3nt: TGTGCCAGCAGCACGCGACAGGGCCCCTACGAGCAGTACTTC
CDR3aa: CASSTRQGPYEQYF
v_gene: TRBV7-3
d_gene: TRBD1
j_gene: TRBJ2-7
abundance: -

CDR3nt: TGCGCCAGCAGCCAAGATCAGGGGATACTGGGGGACGAGCAGTACTTC
CDR3aa: CASSQDQGILGDEQYF
v_gene: TRBV4-3
d_gene: -
j_gene: TRBJ2-7
abundance: few

CDR3nt: TGTGCCAGCAGTCCCGGGAGCCACGGGGAGCTGTTTTTT
CDR3aa: CASSPGSHGELFF
v_gene: TRBV7-2
d_gene: -
j_gene: TRBJ2-2
abundance: -

CDR3nt: TGTGCCAGCAGCTTACAGGGTACGGAGACCCAGTACTTC
CDR3aa: CASSLQGTETQYF
v_gene: TRBV7-2
d_gene: -
j_gene: TRBJ2-5
abundance: -

CDR3nt: TGTGCCAGCAGTGTCGGACTAGCGGAGGATACGCAGTATTTT
CDR3aa: CASSVGLAEDTQYF
v_gene: TRBV2
d_gene: TRBD2
j_gene: TRBJ2-3
abundance: once

CDR3nt: TGTGCCAGCAGCCGTCCGGGACAGGGTGTCAGTTCACCCCTCCACTTT
CDR3aa: CASSRPGQGVSSPLHF
v_gene: TRBV5-4
d_gene: TRBD1
j_gene: TRBJ1-6
abundance: -

CDR3nt: TGTGCCAGCAGAGTGCTCGCGAGATCTGGGGCCAACGTCCTGACTTTC
CDR3aa: CASRVLARSGANVLTF
v_gene: TRBV6-6
d_gene: -
j_gene: TRBJ2-6
abundance: -

CDR3nt: TGTGCCAGCAGGGGGGACTCAGCGAACACTGAAGCTTTCTTT
CDR3aa: CASRGDSANTEAFF
v_gene: TRBV7-2
d_gene: -
j_gene: TRBJ1-1
abundance: few

CDR3nt: TGTGCCAGCAGCTTGGAGGGGGCTCGAGGGTCCCAGCATTTT
CDR3aa: CASSLEGARGSQHF
v_gene: TRBV5-6
d_gene: TRBD1
j_gene: TRBJ1-5
abundance: -

CDR3nt: TGTGCCAGCAGCCCGACAGACAATCAGCCCCAGCATTTT
CDR3aa: CASSPTDNQPQHF
v_gene: TRBV7-6
d_gene: -
j_gene: TRBJ1-5
abundance: -

CDR3nt: TGTGCCACCAGCTTCCGGTCTGGCACAGATACGCAGTATTTT
CDR3aa: CATSFRSGTDTQYF
v_gene: TRBV15
d_gene: -
j_gene: TRBJ2-3
abundance: few

CDR3nt: TGTGCCAGCAGTCCCAGGGCAGGGAACACTGAAGCTTTCTTT
CDR3aa: CASSPRAGNTEAFF
v_gene: TRBV27
d_gene: -
j_gene: TRBJ1-1
abundance: once

CDR3nt: TGTGCCAGCAGCGCCCAGACAGGGATGGGAGAGACCCAGTACTTC
CDR3aa: CASSAQTGMGETQYF
v_gene: TRBV7-2
d_gene: TRBD1
j_gene: TRBJ2-5
abundance: -

CDR3nt: TGTGCCAGCAGCTCATGGACTGTAGAGACCCAGTACTTC
CDR3aa: CASSSWTVETQYF
v_gene: TRBV11-2
d_gene: -
j_gene: TRBJ2-5
abundance: -

CDR3nt: TGTGCCAGCAGCCAAGTCCGGGACACCAGGCGATACGAGCAGTACTTC
CDR3aa: CASSQVRDTRRYEQYF
v_gene: TRBV27
d_gene: -
j_gene: TRBJ2-7
abundance: -

CDR3nt: TGTGCCTGCCGCACGGGGTTCAGTCAGCCCCAGCATTTT
CDR3aa: CACRTGFSQPQHF
v_gene: TRBV28
d_gene: -
j_gene: TRBJ1-5
abundance: once

CDR3nt: TGTGCCAGCAGGGGACAGGGTCTGAAAAACATTCAGTACTTC
CDR3aa: CASRGQGLKNIQYF
v_gene: TRBV6-5
d_gene: TRBD1
j_gene: TRBJ2-4
abundance: -

CDR3nt: TGTGCCAGCACGAGGGTGGCCGGCGGGACAGGGGGGATCGGTGAGCAGTTCTTC
CDR3aa: CASTRVAGGTGGIGEQFF
v_gene: TRBV19
d_gene: TRBD1
j_gene: TRBJ2-1
abundance: -

CDR3nt: TGTGCCAGCTCACCAATCAGGTCCCACGAGCAGTACTTC
CDR3aa: CASSPIRSHEQYF
v_gene: TRBV18
d_gene: -
j_gene: TRBJ2-7
abundance: -

CDR3nt: TGCGCCAGCAGCTTGGGATCCGGGACAGGAGTCACAGATACGCAGTATTTT
CDR3aa: CASSLGSGTGVTDTQYF
v_gene: TRBV5-1
d_gene: TRBD1
j_gene: TRBJ2-3
abundance: -

CDR3nt: TGCGCCAGCAGCCTGCAGATGGGTAGTAGCGCTGAAGCTTTCTTT
CDR3aa: CASSLQMGSSAEAFF
v_gene: TRBV5-1
d_gene: -
j_gene: TRBJ1-1
abundance: -

CDR3nt: TGTGCCAGCAACGGACAGGGGCCAAACTATGGCTACACCTTC
CDR3aa: CASNGQGPNYGYTF
v_gene: TRBV2
d_gene: TRBD1
j_gene: TRBJ1-2
abundance: few

CDR3nt: TGTGCCAGCGGAGGGGCTTTCGACGAGCAGTACTTC
CDR3aa: CASGGAFDEQYF
v_gene: TRBV28
d_gene: -
j_gene: TRBJ2-7
abundance: once

CDR3nt: TGTGCCAGCAGCTTTCTGCCAGCCGACTGGGCTAACTATGGCTACACCTTC
CDR3aa: CASSFLPADWANYGYTF
v_gene: TRBV11-2
d_gene: -
j_gene: TRBJ1-2
abundance: once

CDR3nt: TGTGCCAGCTCACCACCCGGAGGGGAGACCCAGTACTTC
CDR3aa: CASSPPGGETQYF
v_gene: TRBV18
d_gene: -
j_gene: TRBJ2-5
abundance: -

CDR3nt: TGTGCCAGCAGTGCGCCCGGACAGGGGGTGGCTAATGAAAAACTGTTTTTT
CDR3aa: CASSAPGQGVANEKLFF
v_gene: TRBV27
d_gene: TRBD1
j_gene: TRBJ1-4
abundance: -

CDR3nt: TGCGCCCGCAGCCAGCCGACTAGTGCTAGCACAGATACGCAGTATTTT
CDR3aa: CARSQPTSASTDTQYF
v_gene: TRBV4-1
d_gene: -
j_gene: TRBJ2-3
abundance: -

CDR3nt: TGTGCCAGTAGTAAAGGGGATACAGATACGCAGTATTTT
CDR3aa: CASSKGDTDTQYF
v_gene: TRBV19
d_gene: -
j_gene: TRBJ2-3
abundance: -

CDR3nt: TGTGCCAGTAGTTGGATCGCGGGGGGCCGAGGTCAGCAGTACTTC
CDR3aa: CASSWIAGGRGQQYF
v_gene: TRBV19
d_gene: TRBD2
j_gene: TRBJ2-7
abundance: -

CDR3nt: TGTGCCTGGAGTGTATCAACGACGCAGGGGTATAATTCACCCCTCCACTTT
CDR3aa: CAWSVSTTQGYNSPLHF
v_gene: TRBV30
d_gene: -
j_gene: TRBJ1-6
abundance: -

CDR3nt: TGTGCCATCAGGGCGGGGGGCGAGAACACTGAAGCTTTCTTT
CDR3aa: CAIRAGGENTEAFF
v_gene: TRBV10-3
d_gene: -
j_gene: TRBJ1-1
abundance: -

CDR3nt: TGCGCCAGCAGCCAAGTGGGCGGGGTCGGAGCTTTCTTT
CDR3aa: CASSQVGGVGAFF
v_gene: TRBV4-1
d_gene: -
j_gene: TRBJ1-1
abundance: -

CDR3nt: TGCGCCAGCAGTTCCCATAGGGGGCGGGGGGACTACGAGCAGTACTTC
CDR3aa: CASSSHRGRGDYEQYF
v_gene: TRBV10-2
d_gene: -
j_gene: TRBJ2-7
abundance: -

CDR3nt: TGTGCCAGCAGCTTAGACAGGCCCACCCCCTACGAGCAGTACTTC
CDR3aa: CASSLDRPTPYEQYF
v_gene: TRBV11-2
d_gene: -
j_gene: TRBJ2-7
abundance: few

CDR3nt: TGTGCCAGCATTCACAGTAGGGGCTATGGCTACCCCTTC
CDR3aa: CASIHSRGYGYPF
v_gene: TRBV6-1
d_gene: -
j_gene: TRBJ1-2
abundance: once

CDR3nt: TGTGCCAGCAGCTTGGGGACAGGGGGCTATGGTCAGCCCCAGCATTTT
CDR3aa: CASSLGTGGYGQPQHF
v_gene: TRBV5-5
d_gene: TRBD1
j_gene: TRBJ1-5
abundance: -

CDR3nt: TGCGCCAGCAGCGGGACACCGGGACAGGGACACGAGCAGTACTTC
CDR3aa: CASSGTPGQGHEQYF
v_gene: TRBV5-1
d_gene: TRBD1
j_gene: TRBJ2-7
abundance: -

CDR3nt: TGTGCCAGCAGTCCGGGACAGGGTATTCAGCCCCAGCATTTT
CDR3aa: CASSPGQGIQPQHF
v_gene: TRBV7-6
d_gene: TRBD1
j_gene: TRBJ1-5
abundance: -

CDR3nt: TGCGCCAGCAGCCGAAACCCGACAGGGCTTAATGAAAAACTGTTTTTT
CDR3aa: CASSRNPTGLNEKLFF
v_gene: TRBV4-3
d_gene: TRBD1
j_gene: TRBJ1-4
abundance: -

CDR3nt: TGTGCCTGGACCTGGTCCCAGTACCGAAACACCATATATTTT
CDR3aa: CAWTWSQYRNTIYF
v_gene: TRBV30
d_gene: -
j_gene: TRBJ1-3
abundance: -

CDR3nt: TGTGCCACCTCGGGATACAATGAGCAGTTCTTC
CDR3aa: CATSGYNEQFF
v_gene: TRBV2
d_gene: -
j_gene: TRBJ2-1
abundance: -

CDR3nt: TGCGCCAGCAGCCAAGACTTTTTTCAGCCCCAGCATTTT
CDR3aa: CASSQDFFQPQHF
v_gene: TRBV4-3
d_gene: -
j_gene: TRBJ1-5
abundance: -

CDR3nt: TGTGCCAGTAGTAAGTTACAGGGGTGGTCCTATAATTCACCCCTCCACTTT
CDR3aa: CASSKLQGWSYNSPLHF
v_gene: TRBV19
d_gene: TRBD1
j_gene: TRBJ1-6
abundance: few

CDR3nt: TGTGCCAGCAGGGGGACAGGCACTCTCCTCCACTTT
CDR3aa: CASRGTGTLLHF
v_gene: TRBV6-4
d_gene: TRBD1
j_gene: TRBJ1-6
abundance: -

CDR3nt: TGTGCCACCAGCAGAGGGTTGGGTAGCCGTGGTTCCTACAATGAGCAGTTCTTC
CDR3aa: CATSRGLGSRGSYNEQFF
v_gene: TRBV15
d_gene: -
j_gene: TRBJ2-1
abundance: -

CDR3nt: TGTGCCAGCAGTTACTCGATTACAGTTGGAAACACCATATATTTT
CDR3aa: CASSYSITVGNTIYF
v_gene: TRBV6-5
d_gene: -
j_gene: TRBJ1-3
abundance: -

CDR3nt: TGTGCCAGCAGCTTAGCCGGGGGGCAGGGAGTTACAGATACGCAGTATTTT
CDR3aa: CASSLAGGQGVTDTQYF
v_gene: TRBV7-2
d_gene: -
j_gene: TRBJ2-3
abundance: -

CDR3nt: TGTGCCAGCAGCCACACATACTACAACAACTATGGCTACACCTTC
CDR3aa: CASSHTYYNNYGYTF
v_gene: TRBV2
d_gene: -
j_gene: TRBJ1-2
abundance: -

CDR3nt: TGTGCCAGCTCACCACCGAGCGGACAGGGGGGTAATCAGCCCCAGCATTTT
CDR3aa: CASSPPSGQGGNQPQHF
v_gene: TRBV18
d_gene: TRBD1
j_gene: TRBJ1-5
abundance: -

CDR3nt: TGCGCCTCCAGGGAGGGTGTCAGGGGCAGAGGAGGCACTGAAGCTTTCTTT
CDR3aa: CASREGVRGRGGTEAFF
v_gene: TRBV5-1
d_gene: -
j_gene: TRBJ1-1
abundance: -

CDR3nt: TGCGCCAGCAGCGAACGACAGGGGATTTCTGGGGCCAACGTCCTGACTTTC
CDR3aa: CASSERQGISGANVLTF
v_gene: TRBV4-1
d_gene: TRBD1
j_gene: TRBJ2-6
abundance: -